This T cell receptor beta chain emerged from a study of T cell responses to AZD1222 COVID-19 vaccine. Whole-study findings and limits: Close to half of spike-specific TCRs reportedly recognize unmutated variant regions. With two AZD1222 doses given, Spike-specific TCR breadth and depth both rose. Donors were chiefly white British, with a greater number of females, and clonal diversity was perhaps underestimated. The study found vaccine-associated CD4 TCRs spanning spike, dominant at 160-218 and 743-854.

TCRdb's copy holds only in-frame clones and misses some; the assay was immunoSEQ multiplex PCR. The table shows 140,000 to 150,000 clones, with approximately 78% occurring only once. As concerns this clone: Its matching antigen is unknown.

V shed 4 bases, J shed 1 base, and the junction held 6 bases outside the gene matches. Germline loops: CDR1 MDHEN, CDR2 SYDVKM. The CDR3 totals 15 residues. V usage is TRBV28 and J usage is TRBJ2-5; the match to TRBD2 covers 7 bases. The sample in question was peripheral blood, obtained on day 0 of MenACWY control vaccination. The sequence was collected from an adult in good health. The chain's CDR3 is CASSSSGARQETQYF. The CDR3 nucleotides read TGTGCCAGCAGTTCCAGCGGGGCCCGCCAAGAGACCCAGTACTTC.